This record covers a single T cell receptor (beta chain). TCR beta sequencing covered blood CD8+ and CD4+ T cells. This CDR3 has 14 amino acids. V was clipped by 5 bases and J by 3 bases, with 11 bases between them. This entry is derived from a study of CD8 T cells in Susac syndrome. An amount of RNA that ranged from roughly 0.45 to 1 ug was reverse transcribed with random hexamers. The amplification used immunoSEQ multiplex PCR on TCR beta CDR3; it spanned 54 Vbeta and 13 Jbeta. Using its own MiXCR run on the immunoSEQ multiplex PCR reads, TCRdb lists one record per CDR3 protein. The sample holds roughly 80,000 distinct CDR3 sequences; roughly 90% are singletons and the top ten take 0.5%.

The sequence derives from a human donor with multiple sclerosis. V gene TRBV12-3 or TRBV12-4 combines with J gene TRBJ1-5, with no clear D. The sample comprised CD8+ T cells from PBMCs. CDR3 bases: TGTGCCAGCAGTCCAGCGGGCTCCAATCAGCCCCAGCATTTT. This translates into CASSPAGSNQPQHF.